The clone carrying this T cell receptor (beta chain) was picked up a small number of times. This sample was included in a study of blood T cell repertoires in COVID-19. Across the study: COVID-19 samples, acute and convalescent, were from the United States, Italy and Spain. T cells, B-cell-depleted T cells, or PBMCs supplied cDNA or gDNA.

With 2 bases clipped from V and 4 bases from J, the junction kept 5 bases outside the gene matches. This CDR3 contains 14 residues. CDR1 is MDHEN, CDR2 SYDVKM, per germline. Original methodology: Cell counts per sample came from amplifying reference gene primers. Sequencing used immunoSEQ multiplex PCR; TCRdb keeps in-frame clones, though not all of them. V and J calls and clone size come straight from that table; D and trimming were deduced from the DNA. The sample contains fewer than 75,000 clones, less than 90% of which appear only once. The receptor was isolated from a man between 50 and 59 years old with active COVID-19. The sequenced sample was peripheral blood. V gene TRBV28 combines with J gene TRBJ2-7; 7 bases are a match to TRBD2. In DNA, the CDR3 is TGTGCCAGCAGTTTAGCGGGGGTGTTGTACGAGCAGTACTTC. As protein: CASSLAGVLYEQYF.